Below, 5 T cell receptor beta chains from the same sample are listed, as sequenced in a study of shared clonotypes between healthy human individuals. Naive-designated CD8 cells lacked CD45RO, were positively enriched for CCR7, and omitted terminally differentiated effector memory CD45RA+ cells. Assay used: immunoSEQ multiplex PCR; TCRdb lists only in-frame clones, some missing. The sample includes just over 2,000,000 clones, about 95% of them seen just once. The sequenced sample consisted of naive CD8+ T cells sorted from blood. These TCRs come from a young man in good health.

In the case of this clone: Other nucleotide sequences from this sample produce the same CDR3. DNA for the CDR3: TGCGCCAGCAGCTTGGACACTTTGAACACTGAAGCTTTCTTT. Translated, it gives CASSLDTLNTEAFF. This sequence joins TRBV5-1 and TRBJ1-1; D gene ambiguous. V gave up 0 bases and J gave up 0 bases, with 6 bases separating them. Germline CDR1 is SGHRS and CDR2 is YFSETQ. CDR3 size: 14 residues.

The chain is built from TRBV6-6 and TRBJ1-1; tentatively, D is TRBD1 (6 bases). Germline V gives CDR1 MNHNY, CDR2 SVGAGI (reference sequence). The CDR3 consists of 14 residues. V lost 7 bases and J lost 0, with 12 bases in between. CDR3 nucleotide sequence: TGTGCCAGCACCCTGGACAGTTTGAACACTGAAGCTTTCTTT. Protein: CASTLDSLNTEAFF.

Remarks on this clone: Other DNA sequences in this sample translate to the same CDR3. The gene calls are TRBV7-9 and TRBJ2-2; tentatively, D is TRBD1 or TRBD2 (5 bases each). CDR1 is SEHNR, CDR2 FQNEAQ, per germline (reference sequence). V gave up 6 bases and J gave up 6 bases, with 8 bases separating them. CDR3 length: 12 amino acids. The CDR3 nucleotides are TGTGCCAGCAGTTGGGGGTCCGGGGAGCTGTTTTTT. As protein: CASSWGSGELFF. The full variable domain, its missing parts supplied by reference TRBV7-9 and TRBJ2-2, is DTGVSQNPRHKITKRGQNVTFRCDPISEHNRLYWYRQTLGQGPEFLTYFQNEAQLEKSRLLSDRFSAERPKGSFSTLEIQRTEQGDSAMYLCASSWGSGELFFGEGSRLTVL.

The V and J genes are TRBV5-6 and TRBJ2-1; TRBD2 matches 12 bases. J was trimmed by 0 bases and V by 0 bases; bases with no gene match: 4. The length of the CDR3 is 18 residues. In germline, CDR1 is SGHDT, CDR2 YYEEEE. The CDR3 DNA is TGTGCCAGCAGCTTGGGACTAGCGGGAGATCACTCCTACAATGAGCAGTTCTTC. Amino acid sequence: CASSLGLAGDHSYNEQFF.

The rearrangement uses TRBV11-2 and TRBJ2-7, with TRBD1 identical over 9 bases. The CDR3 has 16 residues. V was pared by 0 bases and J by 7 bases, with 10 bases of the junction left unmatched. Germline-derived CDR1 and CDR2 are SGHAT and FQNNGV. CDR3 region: CASSLDPGQGYGEQYF. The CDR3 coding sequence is TGTGCCAGCAGCTTAGATCCTGGACAGGGGTATGGTGAGCAGTACTTC.